Shown below are 10 T cell receptor beta chains from a single sample sequenced in a study of Ad26.COV2.S vaccination and SARS-CoV-2 variants. Treatment denoted: about 20 received Ad26.COV2.S at low or high dose, single or two shots; 5 received placebo; per-sample allocation not given. Sample collection was performed on day 63 after the first vaccine or placebo injection. Profiling relied on immunoSEQ multiplex PCR, and the TCRdb table lists in-frame clones only, not all of them. This table has about 320,000 clones, under 90% appearing once. This material consisted of peripheral blood, taken in a trial of Ad26.COV2.S vaccine versus placebo. Receptor source: a person between 18 and 59 years old who received the Ad26.COV2.S COVID-19 vaccine or a placebo.

This clone was detected once. DNA for the CDR3: TGTGCCAGCAGTTTTGCGACCCCGTGGGGGGAAAAACTGTTTTTT. Translated: CASSFATPWGEKLFF. This chain uses TRBV27 with TRBJ1-4; the D gene is possibly TRBD1 (5 bases). The CDR3 contains 15 residues. Per germline, CDR1 MNHEY and CDR2 SMNVEV (reference sequence). The ends were cut back, 3 bases at V and 8 bases at J, with 16 bases in the middle.

This chain uses TRBV5-4 with TRBJ1-1; 9 positions agree with TRBD1. V was clipped by 4 bases and J by 8 bases; unmatched bases: 6. Per germline, CDR1 SGHNT and CDR2 YYREEE (reference sequence). The CDR3 totals 13 residues. CDR3 sequence: CASSPWDREEAFF. CDR3 DNA sequence: TGTGCCAGCAGCCCTTGGGACAGGGAAGAAGCTTTCTTT.

The J gene is TRBJ2-5, the V gene TRBV7-9, with D unresolved. CDR3 length equals 16 residues. V gave up 5 bases and J gave up 2 bases, with 18 bases separating them. CDR1 is SEHNR and CDR2 is FQNEAQ in the germline V gene (reference sequence). CDR3 coding DNA: TGTGCCAGCAGCCCCCCCGCGGCAGACTCACAAGAGACCCAGTACTTC. Its translation: CASSPPAADSQETQYF.

This clone came up once. The chain joins TRBV27 to TRBJ2-7, with a tentative D call TRBD1 (5 bases). Trimming removed 5 bases from V and 0 bases from J, with 8 bases in between. The germline V gene has CDR1 MNHEY and CDR2 SMNVEV (reference sequence). This CDR3 contains 13 residues. DNA of the CDR3: TGTGCCAGCAGTAGAGACAGCTCCTACGAGCAGTACGTC. Amino acids: CASSRDSSYEQYV.

This clone was seen a handful of times. The rearrangement joins TRBV19 to TRBJ2-2, with unresolved D. Trimming left V 0 bases short and J 7 bases short, with 12 bases between. The germline V gene encodes CDR1 LNHDA and CDR2 SQIVND (reference sequence). The CDR3 is 15 residues long. The CDR3 region has the DNA TGTGCCAGTAGTATAGATGTAGGGTTTAGCGGGGAGCTGTTTTTT. It yields the protein CASSIDVGFSGELFF.

The V call is TRBV6-1, the J call TRBJ1-4, with a possible D match to TRBD1 (5 bases). This CDR3 has 15 amino acids. Trimming cost V 0 bases and J 8 bases, with 13 bases left between them. The germline CDR1 and CDR2 sequences are MNHNS and SASEGT. The DNA of the CDR3 is TGTGCCAGCAGTGAAGCTCAGGGCCTGGGAGAAAAACTGTTTTTT. As protein: CASSEAQGLGEKLFF.

The J gene is TRBJ2-5, the V gene TRBV24-1, with D tentatively TRBD1 (5 bases). Germline loops: CDR1 KGHDR, CDR2 SFDVKD. The V and J ends lost 2 bases and 2 bases respectively, with 8 bases between them. This CDR3 region has 14 residues. The CDR3 reads CATSDSTAQETQYF. The CDR3 DNA sequence: TGTGCCACCAGTGATTCGACAGCACAAGAGACCCAGTACTTC.

This clone was recorded once. This chain links TRBV4-3 with TRBJ1-2; D perhaps matches TRBD1 (5 bases). The CDR3 length is 15 residues. Trimming cost V 0 bases and J 3 bases, with 11 bases left between them. Per the germline V gene, CDR1 is LGHNA and CDR2 is YSLEER. The CDR3, as DNA: TGCGCCAGCAGCCAAGATCTTATGGGGGACTATGGCTACACCTTC. Residues: CASSQDLMGDYGYTF.

This chain uses TRBV7-2 with TRBJ2-1; possibly TRBD2 for D (6 bases). Germline assignment: CDR1 SGHTA and CDR2 FQGNSA. The length of the CDR3 is 17 residues. V shed 5 bases and J shed 4 bases, with 21 bases lying between them. This CDR3 is CASSPSLGGSWYNEQFF. CDR3 coding DNA: TGTGCCAGCAGCCCCTCACTTGGGGGGAGTTGGTACAATGAGCAGTTCTTC.

This chain connects TRBV6-4 to TRBJ1-5, with D uncertain. This CDR3 comprises 16 residues. CDR1 is MRHNA, CDR2 SNTAGT, per germline. Trimming took 7 bases from V and 3 from J, leaving 19 bases between them. The CDR3 is CASIRVLPSNNQPQHF. As DNA, the CDR3 is TGTGCCAGCATAAGGGTTCTACCGAGCAACAATCAGCCCCAGCATTTT.